This T cell receptor (beta chain) derives from a study of blood T cell repertoires in COVID-19. Study in general: Samples taken during acute and convalescent COVID-19 were collected in the United States, Italy and Spain. In each case, the material was cDNA or gDNA derived from T cells, B-cell-depleted T cells, or PBMCs.

This CDR3 contains 13 residues. Trimming pared 3 bases from V and 5 bases from J, leaving 8 bases between. Authors' analysis steps: Estimated nucleated cell counts came from reference gene primer amplification. Only in-frame clones appear in the TCRdb table, and some are missing; sequencing was by immunoSEQ multiplex PCR. V and J calls and clone size follow that table, whereas D and trimming were derived from the DNA. The sample includes 370,000 or so clones, about 87% seen only once; the top ten take 1% to 1.5%. The study counted Cohort 3 donors as recovered given two negative PCRs, clearance, or symptom resolution.

The TCR originated in a man aged 30 to 39 who had recovered from COVID-19. What was sequenced was PBMCs or T cells enriched from blood (not recorded which). The chain carries TRBV12-3 or TRBV12-4 and TRBJ1-5, with D unresolved. The CDR3 DNA follows: TGTGCCAGCAGTTTTTTCAGTGATCAGCCCCAGCATTTT. Translation gives CASSFFSDQPQHF.